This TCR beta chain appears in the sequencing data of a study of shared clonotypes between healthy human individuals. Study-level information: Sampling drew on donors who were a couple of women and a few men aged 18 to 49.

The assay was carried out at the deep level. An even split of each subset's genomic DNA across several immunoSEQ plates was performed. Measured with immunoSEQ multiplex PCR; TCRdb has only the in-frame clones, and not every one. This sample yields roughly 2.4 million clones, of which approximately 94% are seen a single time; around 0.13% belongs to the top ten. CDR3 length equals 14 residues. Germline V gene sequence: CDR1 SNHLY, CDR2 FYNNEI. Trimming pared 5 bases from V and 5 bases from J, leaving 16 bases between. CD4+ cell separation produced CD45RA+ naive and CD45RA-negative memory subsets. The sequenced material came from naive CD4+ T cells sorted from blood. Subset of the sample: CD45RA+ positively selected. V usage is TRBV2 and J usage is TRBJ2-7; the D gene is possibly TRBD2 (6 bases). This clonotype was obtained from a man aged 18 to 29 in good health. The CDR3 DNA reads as TGTGCCAGCAGTCGAGGAGCGGGCCGGAACGAGCAGTACTTC. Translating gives CASSRGAGRNEQYF.